This record covers a single T cell receptor beta chain. The antigen it binds to is not known. The DNA is left out, because the CDR3 cannot be placed on it with certainty; the CDR3 is given as TCRdb lists it. The sample comes from a study of post-analysis software for immune sequencing data (dated by TCRdb to the mid-2010s). The study in broad terms: Disease courses on record covered relapsing-remitting, secondary progressive and progressive-relapsing multiple sclerosis, though some patients had no subtype annotation. A subset of samples was prepared in parallel using single-end sample barcoding, then pooled and co-amplified after Illumina adapter ligation. The patient repertoires were set against eleven to twelve previously published healthy control repertoires from donors whose ages ranged from roughly 6 to 26 years.

To demonstrate the VDJtools post-analysis software, TCR beta repertoires were profiled from the peripheral blood of 10 to 15 young patients with multiple sclerosis. The multiple sclerosis patients were children and adolescents between roughly 6 and 16 years of age. CDR1 MNHEY and CDR2 SVGAGI are derived from the germline V gene. The CDR3 goes from the cysteine to the phenylalanine over 17 residues. The library was generated by PCR. The run used an Illumina HiSeq 2500. To reduce PCR and sequencing biases, unique molecular identifiers were built into the TCR beta cDNA libraries. Every 1 to 10 million input T cells yielded about 500,000 cDNA molecules, meaning each molecule approximated one T cell. The patient libraries were prepared and sequenced using the same protocol as the earlier healthy control dataset. Within a given batch, samples were prepared together, multiplexed and sequenced on the same HiSeq lane. Per the authors' processing: MIGEC was used to process the raw barcoded reads, and molecular identifier groups with only a single read were discarded before consensus assembly and CDR3 extraction. VDJtools was used for post-analysis of the clonotype tables, and diversity was normalized by down-sampling every dataset to the size of the smallest sample. To correct batch-related cross-sample contamination, repertoire overlap clustering matched CDR3 amino acid sequences but not nucleotide sequences. TCRdb trimmed the raw reads at Q25, called clones with MiXCR and kept productive beta chains. Every CDR3 protein is listed once, alongside the most common genes and DNA of its rows. Here the V and J calls rest on TCRdb's processing, not on the authors' analysis. The sample table holds some 800,000 distinct CDR3 sequences, of which 46% were seen once. The ten biggest clones cover just under 5% of the sample.

Study-level results and caveats: Direct clustering with F measure showed strong co-clustering of samples prepared in the same batch, prompting a batch-effect correction. Normalized Chao1 diversity was significantly lower in multiple sclerosis patients than controls, suggesting substantial peripheral T-cell clonal expansion. The control group was slightly older than the multiple sclerosis patient group. Four to six TRBV segments, including TRBV5-6, TRBV5-1 and TRBV20-1, were significantly more frequent in patients than controls.

The chain links TRBV6-5 with TRBJ1-2; TRBD1 reflects the table's D call only, with no check against the DNA. The TCR comes from a girl under 18 with multiple sclerosis. The sample comprised blood. CDR3 reads: CASSSSEAGNRDYGYTF.